This T cell receptor (beta chain) was retrieved from a study of cytomegalovirus exposure and HLA in healthy donors. Notes on the study in general: One later analysis, an examination of the 120 validation repertoires, found that first-cohort TCR clusters tended to co-occur in them.

The CDR3 is 14 amino acids. Trimming removed 9 bases from V and 0 bases from J; junction bases left unmatched: 5. Looked up from germline, CDR1 is SNHLY and CDR2 is FYNNEI. On this clone: What it binds is not known.

Sequencing was performed with immunoSEQ multiplex PCR; in TCRdb, only in-frame clones are kept and a portion is missing. The sample has some 270,000 clones, approximately 86% seen once. This rearrangement joins TRBV2 to TRBJ2-1; 7 nucleotides match TRBD1. Input material: PBMCs. The TCR sequence derives from a woman between 18 and 29 years old in good health and CMV-seronegative. The CDR3 coding sequence is TGTGCCAGTACAGGGGCAAGCTCCTACAATGAGCAGTTCTTC. Amino acid sequence: CASTGASSYNEQFF.